This T cell receptor beta chain comes out of a study of OX40 agonist ivuxolimab in advanced cancers. Across the study: Subjects had a mean age of roughly 60 years, with a range of 23 to 79; approximately 83% were male.

Assay used: immunoSEQ multiplex PCR; TCRdb lists only in-frame clones, some missing. The profile shows more than 65,000 clones, 84% of them singletons. The junction had 6 bases not matched to a gene; V was cut back by 4 bases and J by 8 bases. From germline, CDR1 is SGHTA and CDR2 FQGNSA. The CDR3 has 13 residues. This clone was seen at least ten times. The chain is built from TRBV7-2 and TRBJ1-2, with 8 bases lining up with TRBD1. The receptor comes from an adult with an advanced solid tumor such as melanoma, head and neck, liver or kidney cancer. The sample in question was CD4+ or CD8+ T cells sorted from blood, obtained in a trial of the OX40 agonist ivuxolimab. CDR3 coding DNA: TGTGCCAGCAGCTGGGACAGGTGGGGCGGCTACACCTTC. Residues: CASSWDRWGGYTF.